The text below deals with one T cell receptor beta chain. What it binds is unknown. The germline CDR1 and CDR2 sequences are LGHNA and YNFKEQ. This CDR3 has 16 residues. V shed 3 bases, J shed 0 bases, and the junction held 7 bases outside the gene matches. This record comes from a study of cytomegalovirus exposure and HLA in healthy donors. Study-level findings and limits: Across donors, sequencing depth was assumed by presence/absence analyses to be roughly uniform.

Researchers ran the PCR with 60 Vbeta and 13 Jbeta primers. Clones were read by immunoSEQ multiplex PCR, and TCRdb kept only the in-frame ones, dropping some. The sample holds some 150,000 clones, 73% seen once. This receptor was taken from a human donor in good health. Source material: PBMCs. The rearrangement joins TRBV4-2 to TRBJ2-7, with TRBD2 matching over 8 bases. CDR3 protein: CASSHPSSGRSYEQYF. The DNA for the CDR3 is TGTGCCAGCAGCCACCCGTCTAGCGGGCGCTCCTACGAGCAGTACTTC.